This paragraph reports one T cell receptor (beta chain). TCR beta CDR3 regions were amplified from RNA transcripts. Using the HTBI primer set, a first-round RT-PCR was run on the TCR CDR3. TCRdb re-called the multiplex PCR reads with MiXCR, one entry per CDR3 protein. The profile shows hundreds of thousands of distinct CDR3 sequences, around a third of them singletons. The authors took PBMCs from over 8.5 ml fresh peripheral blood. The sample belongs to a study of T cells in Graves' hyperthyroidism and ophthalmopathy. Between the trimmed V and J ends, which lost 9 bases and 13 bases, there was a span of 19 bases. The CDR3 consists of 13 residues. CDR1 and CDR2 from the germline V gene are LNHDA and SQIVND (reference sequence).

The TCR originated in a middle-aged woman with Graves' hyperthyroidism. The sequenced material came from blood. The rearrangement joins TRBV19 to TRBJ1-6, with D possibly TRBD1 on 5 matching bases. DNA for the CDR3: TGTGCCAGCTCACTTAGACAGTCTTCGCCCCTCCACTTT. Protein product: CASSLRQSSPLHF. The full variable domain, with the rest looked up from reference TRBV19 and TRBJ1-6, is DGGITQSPKYLFRKEGQNVTLSCEQNLNHDAMYWYRQDPGQGLRLIYYSQIVNDFQKGDIAEGYSVSREKKESFPLTVTSAQKNPTAFYLCASSLRQSSPLHFGNGTRLTVT.